In this sample, the clone carrying this T cell receptor (beta chain) turned up once. What it binds is not known. The sample comes from a study of shared clonotypes between healthy human individuals. Positively selected for CCR7, the CD45RO-negative cells used as naive CD8 cells excluded terminally differentiated effector memory CD45RA+ cells. The study's findings and limits: About 5% was the fraction of naive CD4 clonotypes found shared across a few donors.

Several immunoSEQ plates received, in even portions, the genomic DNA of each subset. DNA at 200 ng, around 30,000 T cell genomes, went into sorted-subset replicate PCRs. Produced via immunoSEQ multiplex PCR; TCRdb's table is partial and in-frame only. Of fewer than 1 million clones in the sample, 90% to 98% are singletons; the top ten hold around 0.25%. This TCR came from a man younger than 45 in good health. The material sequenced was naive CD8+ T cells sorted from blood.

CDR3 coding DNA: TGTGCCAGCAGCCCGCCCGGGCGGACTGAAGCTTTCTTT. It yields the protein CASSPPGRTEAFF. This sequence joins TRBV7-2 and TRBJ1-1; unclear D gene. Trimming pared 5 bases from V and 5 bases from J, leaving 12 bases between. Germline V gives CDR1 SGHTA, CDR2 FQGNSA. This CDR3 is 13 amino acids long.